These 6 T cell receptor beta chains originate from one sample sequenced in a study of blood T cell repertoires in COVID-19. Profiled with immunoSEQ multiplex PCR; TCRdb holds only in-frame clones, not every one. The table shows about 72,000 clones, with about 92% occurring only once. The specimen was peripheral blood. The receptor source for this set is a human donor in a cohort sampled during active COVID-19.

For the CDR3, the DNA is TGTGCCAGTAGTTGGCAGAAAAACACTGAAGCTTTCTTT. Its protein is CASSWQKNTEAFF. The rearrangement joins TRBV19 to TRBJ1-1; D is uncertain. This CDR3 spans 13 amino acids. Germline assignment: CDR1 LNHDA and CDR2 SQIVND (reference sequence). V was clipped by 5 bases and J by 2 bases, with 9 bases between them.

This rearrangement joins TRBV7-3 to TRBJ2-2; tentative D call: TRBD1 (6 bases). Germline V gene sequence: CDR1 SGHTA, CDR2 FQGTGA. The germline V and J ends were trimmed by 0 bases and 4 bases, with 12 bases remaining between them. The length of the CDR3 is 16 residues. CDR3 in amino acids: CASSLTPQGLTGELFF. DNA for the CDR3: TGTGCCAGCAGCTTAACTCCACAGGGCCTCACCGGGGAGCTGTTTTTT. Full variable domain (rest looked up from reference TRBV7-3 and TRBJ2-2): GAGVSQTPSNKVTEKGKYVELRCDPISGHTALYWYRQSLGQGPEFLIYFQGTGAADDSGLPNDRFFAVRPEGSVSTLKIQRTERGDSAVYLCASSLTPQGLTGELFFGEGSRLTVL.

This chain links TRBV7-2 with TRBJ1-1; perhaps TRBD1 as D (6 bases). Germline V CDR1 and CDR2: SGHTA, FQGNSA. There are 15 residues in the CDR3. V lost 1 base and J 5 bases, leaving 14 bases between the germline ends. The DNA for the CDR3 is TGTGCCAGCAGCTTAGTAGGGAGGGGGGGAACTGAAGCTTTCTTT. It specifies CASSLVGRGGTEAFF.

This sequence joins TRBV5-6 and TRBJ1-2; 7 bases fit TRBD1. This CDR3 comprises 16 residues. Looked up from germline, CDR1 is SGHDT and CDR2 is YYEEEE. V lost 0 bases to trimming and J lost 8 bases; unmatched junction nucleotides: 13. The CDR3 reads CASSLGPDREVKGYTF. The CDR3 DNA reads TGTGCCAGCAGCTTGGGCCCCGACAGGGAGGTTAAGGGCTACACCTTC.

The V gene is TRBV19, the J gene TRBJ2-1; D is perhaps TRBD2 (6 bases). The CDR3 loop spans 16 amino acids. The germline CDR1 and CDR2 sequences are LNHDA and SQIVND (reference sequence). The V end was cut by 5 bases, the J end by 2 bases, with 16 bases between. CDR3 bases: TGTGCCAGTAGTTCGCCGGGACTTACCACCTACAATGAGCAGTTCTTC. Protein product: CASSSPGLTTYNEQFF. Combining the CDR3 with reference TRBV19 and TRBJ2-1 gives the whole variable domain DGGITQSPKYLFRKEGQNVTLSCEQNLNHDAMYWYRQDPGQGLRLIYYSQIVNDFQKGDIAEGYSVSREKKESFPLTVTSAQKNPTAFYLCASSSPGLTTYNEQFFGPGTRLTVL.

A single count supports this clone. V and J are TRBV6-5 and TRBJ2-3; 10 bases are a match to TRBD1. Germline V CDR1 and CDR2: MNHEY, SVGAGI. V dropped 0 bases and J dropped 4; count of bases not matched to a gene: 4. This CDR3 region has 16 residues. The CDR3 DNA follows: TGTGCCAGCAGTTACTCGGACAGGGGGGGAGCAGATACGCAGTATTTT. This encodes CASSYSDRGGADTQYF.